This T cell receptor beta chain was recorded in a study of PD-1 blockade in classical Hodgkin lymphoma. Across the whole study: Intravenous delivery of nivolumab at 3 mg/kg to patients occurred every 2 weeks.

Study-level results: Baseline TCR diversity was reportedly lower in newly diagnosed patients than in healthy donors. It was reported as lower still in relapsed/refractory patients. The origin of the repertoire differences remains undefined, with disease activity or prior therapy as possible causes.

Each patient's relapse followed autologous stem cell transplantation, and brentuximab vedotin exposure varied. In the case of this clone: The antigen is unknown.

Sequenced by immunoSEQ multiplex PCR; TCRdb stores in-frame clones only, minus some. The sample consists of over 70,000 clones, 89% of them appearing once. Germline CDR1 and CDR2: MGHRA and YSYEKL. Deletions cut 4 bases from V and 9 bases from J, with 13 bases between. The CDR3 contains 13 residues. This chain uses TRBV4-1 with TRBJ2-4; TRBD1 might be the D (5 bases). Sequences were derived from peripheral blood mononuclear cells (PBMCs), sampled at baseline. The sequence was obtained from a human donor with classical Hodgkin lymphoma. The CDR3, as DNA: TGCGCCAGCAGCCGAATAGGGGTCGGCATTCAGTACTTC. Protein sequence: CASSRIGVGIQYF.